This TCR beta chain was observed in a study of cytomegalovirus exposure and HLA in healthy donors. The study ran its PCR with 60 Vbeta and 13 Jbeta primers. Sequenced by immunoSEQ multiplex PCR; TCRdb stores in-frame clones only, minus some. The table includes about 130,000 clones, roughly 15% detected once. Germline CDR1 reads LGHNA; CDR2 reads YSLEER. The V end lost 1 base, the J end lost 6 bases, and 15 bases lay between the germline ends. The CDR3 is 15 amino acids. What was sequenced was PBMCs. V and J are TRBV4-3 and TRBJ1-1; weak D call: TRBD1 (6 bases). The TCR originated in a female donor in good health and CMV-seropositive. In DNA form, the CDR3 reads TGCGCCAGCAGCCAAGGGCTCAGGGGTACCGCTGAAGCTTTCTTT. Its translation is CASSQGLRGTAEAFF.